The next 19 T cell receptor gamma chains were all read from a single sample in a study of fetal and pediatric gammadelta thymocytes (dated by TCRdb to 2021 to 2024). This sample was sequenced with an Illumina MiSeq. Clonotypes were called again by TCRdb from the public reads via CATT, and duplicate nucleotide sequences were then merged into one entry. The sample has about 920 gamma-chain clones on record, around 5.1% of them singletons. The ten largest clones represent approximately 6.6% of the sample. Material: non-Vgamma9Vdelta2 gamma-delta T cells from the thymus. In light of the paper, this sample's cell subset or site label describes: CD3+gammadeltaTCR+ thymocytes not co-expressing Vgamma9 and Vdelta2. These receptors all stem from a child who underwent cardiac surgery and was recorded as healthy.

By share, this clone counts as large. This chain links TRGV9 with TRGJ1 or TRGJ2. Germline CDR1 and CDR2: GITISATS and ISYDGTV (reference sequence). CDR3 length equals 15 residues. With V trimmed by 4 bases and J by 8 bases, 17 bases remained unmatched. This CDR3 reads CALWESLEVGHKKLF. In DNA form, the CDR3 reads TGTGCCTTGTGGGAATCATTGGAAGTAGGCCATAAGAAACTCTTT.

By share, this clone counts as medium-sized. The V and J genes are TRGV4 and TRGJ1 or TRGJ2. The V gene end was trimmed by 3 bases and the J gene end by 4 bases; junction bases not matched to a gene: 3. This CDR3 is built from 12 residues. The germline CDR1 and CDR2 sequences are EGSTGY and YDSYTSSV. This CDR3 reads CATWDKYYKKLF. DNA for the CDR3: TGTGCCACCTGGGATAAGTATTATAAGAAACTCTTT.

Relative to its sample, this clone is medium-sized. The chain links TRGV4 to TRGJ1 or TRGJ2. V shed 6 bases, J shed 2 bases, and the junction held 1 base outside the gene matches. Germline CDR1 and CDR2: EGSTGY and YDSYTSSV. This CDR3 comprises 11 residues. The CDR3 sequence: CATWYYYKKLF. The CDR3 DNA reads as TGTGCCACCTGGTATTATTATAAGAAACTCTTT.

Relative to its sample, this clone is large. The genes are TRGV9 and TRGJ1 or TRGJ2. Germline V gene lookup returns CDR1 GITISATS and CDR2 ISYDGTV (reference sequence). With 3 bases clipped from V and 0 bases from J, the junction kept 2 bases outside the gene matches. The CDR3 has 13 amino acids. Written as DNA, the CDR3 is TGTGCCTTGTGGGAGCCGAATTATTATAAGAAACTCTTT. Protein: CALWEPNYYKKLF.

As regards this clone: Possible read error: a much larger clone is one base away. The genes are TRGV8 and TRGJ1 or TRGJ2. Matching the DNA to germline supplied the J gene, which TCRdb does not give. Germline V gene lookup returns CDR1 VENAVY and CDR2 YDSYNSRV. V shed 3 bases, J shed 8 bases, and the junction held 7 bases outside the gene matches. The CDR3 spans 12 residues. As DNA, the CDR3 is TGTGCCACCTGGGATGGGCCCGATAAGAAACTCTTT. As protein: CATWDGPDKKLF.

In its sample, this clone is large. The chain is built from TRGV5 and TRGJ1 or TRGJ2. With V trimmed by 0 bases and J by 1 base, 3 bases remained unmatched. The germline gives CDR1 VINAFY, CDR2 YDVSNSKD. The CDR3 is 14 residues long. The CDR3, as DNA: TGTGCCACCTGGGACAGGCCAAATTATTATAAGAAACTCTTT. It encodes CATWDRPNYYKKLF.

Points on this clone: A read error may be the cause here, since a much bigger clone is one base away. The V gene is TRGV5, the J gene TRGJP2. No J gene was available from TCRdb, and it was assigned here by a germline match of the DNA. The V gene's germline CDR1 is VINAFY and CDR2 YDVSNSKD. Trimming at V came to 0 bases and at J to 0 bases, leaving 7 bases not matched to a gene. The CDR3 has 17 amino acids. CDR3 amino acids: CATWDRGGYSSDWIKTF. The CDR3 DNA follows: TGTGCCACCTGGGACAGGGGAGGTTATAGTAGTGATTGGATCAAGACGTTT.

This clone appeared a single time. Since a far larger clone is one base different, this is likely a read error. The J gene is uncalled and the V gene is TRGV8. Germline assignment: CDR1 VENAVY and CDR2 YDSYNSRV. The CDR3 loop spans 14 amino acids. The CDR3 sequence is CATWDSSDYYKKLF. In DNA, the CDR3 is TGTGCCACCTGGGATAGTTCGGATTATTATAAGAAGCTCTTT.

By sample fraction, this clone is large. This chain joins TRGV3 and TRGJ1 or TRGJ2. CDR3 length: 11 amino acids. V trimming: 1 base; J trimming: 11 bases; junction bases outside the gene matches: 5. CDR1 VTNTFY and CDR2 YDVSTARD come from the germline V gene (reference sequence). The CDR3 nucleotides are TGTGCCACCTGGGACAGACGAGAGAAACTCTTT. This encodes CATWDRREKLF.

By sample share, this clone is medium-sized. The chain couples TRGV8 to TRGJ1 or TRGJ2. V was pared by 5 bases and J by 8 bases, with 6 bases of the junction left unmatched. CDR1 and CDR2 (germline): VENAVY, YDSYNSRV. The CDR3 has 11 residues. The CDR3 spells CATWGQHKKLF. The DNA for the CDR3 is TGTGCCACCTGGGGACAACATAAGAAACTCTTT.

Within the sample, this clone is medium-sized. V usage is TRGV9 and J usage is TRGJ1 or TRGJ2. The V segment lost 3 bases and the J segment 0 bases; nucleotides outside the gene matches: 2. CDR1 and CDR2 (germline): GITISATS, ISYDGTV (reference sequence). This CDR3 spans 13 amino acids. This CDR3 reads CALWEQNYYKKLF. The CDR3 region has the DNA TGTGCCTTGTGGGAGCAGAATTATTATAAGAAACTCTTT.

Relative to its sample, this clone is medium-sized. V gene TRGV3 combines with J gene TRGJ1 or TRGJ2. Germline assignment: CDR1 VTNTFY and CDR2 YDVSTARD (reference sequence). Trimming removed 0 bases from V and 3 bases from J; junction bases left unmatched: 5. This CDR3 spans 14 amino acids. The CDR3 region has the DNA TGTGCCACCTGGGACAGGGTCGGTTATTATAAGAAACTCTTT. This gives the protein CATWDRVGYYKKLF.

As regards this clone: A clone one base away is much larger, so this may be a read error. The chain is built from TRGV5 and TRGJP1. Here the J gene came from matching the DNA to germline, since TCRdb omits it. Germline V gives CDR1 VINAFY, CDR2 YDVSNSKD. This CDR3 has 16 amino acids. CDR3 protein: CAAWDGLYTTGWFKIF. CDR3 sequence (DNA): TGTGCCGCCTGGGACGGACTATATACCACTGGTTGGTTCAAGATATTT.

This clone rates as medium-sized. The chain carries TRGV5 and TRGJ1 or TRGJ2. The length of the CDR3 is 13 residues. Germline lookup yields CDR1 VINAFY and CDR2 YDVSNSKD. The V and J ends lost 3 bases and 2 bases, in that order; junction bases with no gene match: 4. CDR3 protein: CATWDWDYYKKLF. The CDR3 nucleotides are TGTGCCACCTGGGACTGGGATTATTATAAGAAACTCTTT.

This clone is categorized as large (0.1 to 1%). This rearrangement joins TRGV9 to TRGJ1 or TRGJ2. V was clipped by 1 base and J by 3 bases; unmatched bases: 9. The CDR3 contains 15 residues. Looked up from germline, CDR1 is GITISATS and CDR2 is ISYDGTV (reference sequence). The CDR3 protein is CALWEVTRTYYKKLF. The CDR3 bases are TGTGCCTTGTGGGAGGTAACCCGAACTTATTATAAGAAACTCTTT.

Of note for this clone: This may arise from a read error, as a much more abundant clone is one base away. Distinct nucleotide sequences in the sample also encode this CDR3. The chain employs TRGV4 and TRGJ1 or TRGJ2. The CDR3 is made up of 13 amino acids. Germline V lookup: CDR1 EGSTGY, CDR2 YDSYTSSV. This CDR3 reads CATWEPNYYKKLF. In DNA form, the CDR3 reads TGTGCCACCTGGGAACCAAATTATTACAAGAAACTCTTT.

This clone is medium-sized. The V and J genes are TRGV9 and TRGJ1 or TRGJ2. Trimming removed 9 bases from V and 5 bases from J; junction bases left unmatched: 10. Germline V gives CDR1 GITISATS, CDR2 ISYDGTV (reference sequence). The CDR3 length is 12 residues. The CDR3 bases are TGTGCCTTGGGGATCTACAATTATAAGAAACTCTTT. Translated, it gives CALGIYNYKKLF.

By its share, this clone is large. The chain couples TRGV2 to TRGJ1 or TRGJ2. Germline CDR1 and CDR2: EGSNGY and YDSYNSKV. The junction had 3 bases not matched to a gene; V was cut back by 0 bases and J by 7 bases. The length of the CDR3 is 12 residues. This chain's CDR3 is CATWDGPYKKLF. CDR3 coding DNA: TGTGCCACCTGGGACGGGCCCTATAAGAAACTCTTT.

By proportion, this clone is medium-sized. This chain joins TRGV5 and TRGJ1 or TRGJ2. The length of the CDR3 is 12 residues. The V and J ends lost 3 bases and 3 bases, in that order; junction bases with no gene match: 2. The germline V gene encodes CDR1 VINAFY and CDR2 YDVSNSKD. CDR3 sequence: CATWDPYYKKLF. The CDR3 region has the DNA TGTGCCACCTGGGACCCTTATTATAAGAAACTCTTT.